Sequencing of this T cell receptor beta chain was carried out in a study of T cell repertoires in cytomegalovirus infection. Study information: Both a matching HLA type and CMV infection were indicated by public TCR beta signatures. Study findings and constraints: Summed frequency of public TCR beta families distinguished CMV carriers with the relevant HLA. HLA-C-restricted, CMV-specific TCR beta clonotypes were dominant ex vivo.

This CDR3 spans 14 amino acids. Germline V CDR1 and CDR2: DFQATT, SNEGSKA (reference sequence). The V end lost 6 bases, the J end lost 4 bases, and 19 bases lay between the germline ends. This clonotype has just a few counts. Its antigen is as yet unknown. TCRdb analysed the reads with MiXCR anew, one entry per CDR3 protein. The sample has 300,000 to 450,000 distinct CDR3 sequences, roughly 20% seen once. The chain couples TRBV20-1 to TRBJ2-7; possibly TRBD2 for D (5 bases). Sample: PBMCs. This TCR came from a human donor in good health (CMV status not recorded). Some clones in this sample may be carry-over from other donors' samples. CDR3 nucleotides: TGCAGTGCCGAGGGATGGCCCTTAGGGTACGAGCAGTACTTC. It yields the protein CSAEGWPLGYEQYF.